This entry lists 27 T cell receptor beta chains sequenced from one sample in a study of blood T cell repertoires in COVID-19. Measured with immunoSEQ multiplex PCR; TCRdb has only the in-frame clones, and not every one. Of more than 300,000 clones in the sample, around 87% were seen once. The sample comprised peripheral blood. Source of these receptors: a woman aged 25 to 39 with COVID-19, enrolled during active disease.

This clone was found a few times. J is TRBJ1-2 and V is TRBV4-1, with unresolved D. The germline V gene has CDR1 MGHRA and CDR2 YSYEKL. The CDR3 length is 12 residues. The V and J ends lost 3 bases and 2 bases respectively, with 4 bases between them. Written as DNA, the CDR3 is TGCGCCAGCAGCCAGGGCAACTATGGCTACACCTTC. Translated: CASSQGNYGYTF.

CDR3 nucleotide sequence: TGTGCCAGCAGTACAGGGGGAGCTAATGGCTACACCTTC. The encoded protein is CASSTGGANGYTF. The chain links TRBV28 to TRBJ1-2, with 8 nucleotides matching TRBD1. This CDR3 spans 13 amino acids. Germline CDR1 reads MDHEN; CDR2 reads SYDVKM. Trimming at V came to 5 bases and at J to 6 bases, leaving 5 bases not matched to a gene.

This chain uses TRBV27 with TRBJ1-2, with TRBD1 as a possible D gene (5 bases). The CDR3 loop spans 14 amino acids. Trimming removed 8 bases at V and 4 bases at J, with 17 bases between. CDR1 MNHEY and CDR2 SMNVEV come from the germline V gene (reference sequence). For the CDR3, the DNA is TGTGCCAGCTCCCCAGGGACTGCTGCCTATGGCTACACCTTC. Encoded protein: CASSPGTAAYGYTF.

The rearrangement links TRBV7-3 to TRBJ2-3, with 10 bases identical to TRBD1. Germline CDR1 reads SGHTA; CDR2 reads FQGTGA. The CDR3 runs 14 residues. Trimming at V came to 5 bases and at J to 4 bases, leaving 3 bases not matched to a gene. The CDR3 region is CASSVTGGPDTQYF. Here the CDR3 DNA reads TGTGCCAGCAGCGTGACAGGGGGCCCAGATACGCAGTATTTT. Full variable domain (rest looked up from reference TRBV7-3 and TRBJ2-3): GAGVSQTPSNKVTEKGKYVELRCDPISGHTALYWYRQSLGQGPEFLIYFQGTGAADDSGLPNDRFFAVRPEGSVSTLKIQRTERGDSAVYLCASSVTGGPDTQYFGPGTRLTVL.

The V and J genes are TRBV7-2 and TRBJ2-2; D is possibly TRBD1 (6 bases). CDR1 and CDR2 (germline): SGHTA, FQGNSA. V was trimmed by 5 bases and J by 6 bases, leaving 13 bases between them. The CDR3 consists of 14 residues. CDR3 loop: CASSLRGRPGELFF. The CDR3 bases are TGTGCCAGCAGCCTCAGGGGAAGACCCGGGGAGCTGTTTTTT.

J is TRBJ1-1 and V is TRBV21-1; the D segment call TRBD1 is taken from the table without a DNA check. TRBV21-1 is described as a pseudogene. The CDR3 consists of 14 residues. The CDR3 spells CASSKRQVNTEAFF. The CDR3, as DNA: TGTGCCAGCAGCAAGCGCCAGGTGAACACTGAAGCTTTCTTT.

CDR3 sequence reads: CASSSTAYGYTF. The CDR3, as DNA: TGTGCCAGCAGTTCAACAGCCTATGGCTACACCTTC. V is TRBV28 and J is TRBJ1-2; D unclear. Germline values: CDR1 MDHEN, CDR2 SYDVKM. With 4 bases removed from V and 4 bases from J, the gap between germline ends came to 7 bases. The CDR3 consists of 12 residues.

This clone appeared a single time. The CDR3 here is CASSHTGLEQFF. The CDR3 DNA is TGTGCCAGCAGTCACACAGGTCTTGAGCAGTTCTTC. This rearrangement joins TRBV12-3 or TRBV12-4 to TRBJ2-1, with a weak D call TRBD1 (5 bases). The CDR3 has 12 amino acids. Trimming pared 5 bases from V and 9 bases from J, leaving 11 bases between.

This chain links TRBV24-1 with TRBJ2-1; 9 bases fit TRBD1. The ends lost 3 bases at V and 8 bases at J; junction bases unmatched: 10. Per the germline V gene, CDR1 is KGHDR and CDR2 is SFDVKD. The CDR3 runs to 16 residues. The CDR3 bases are TGTGCCACCAGTGATCCCAGACAGGGGGGTAGGGATGAGCAGTTCTTC. It codes for CATSDPRQGGRDEQFF.

This clone is a singleton in its sample. V gene TRBV2 combines with J gene TRBJ1-2; D is unclear. V shed 8 bases and J shed 2 bases, with 18 bases lying between them. Germline V gene lookup returns CDR1 SNHLY and CDR2 FYNNEI. The CDR3 is 15 residues long. CDR3 sequence reads: CASRKSEVENYGYTF. DNA for the CDR3: TGTGCCAGCCGAAAATCAGAAGTCGAAAACTATGGCTACACCTTC. The whole variable domain, remainder taken from reference TRBV2 and TRBJ1-2, is EPEVTQTPSHQVTQMGQEVILRCVPISNHLYFYWYRQILGQKVEFLVSFYNNEISEKSEIFDDQFSVERPDGSNFTLKIRSTKLEDSAMYFCASRKSEVENYGYTFGSGTRLTVV.

The J gene is TRBJ2-7, the V gene TRBV2, with 9 bases identical to TRBD1. CDR1 and CDR2 from the germline V gene are SNHLY and FYNNEI. The CDR3 has 14 residues. The trim removed 10 bases at V and 1 base at J, leaving 8 bases unmatched. In nucleotides, the CDR3 is TGTGCCACCCGAGTGGGGACAGGGTCCTACGAGCAGTACTTC. Amino acids: CATRVGTGSYEQYF.

This chain links TRBV29-1 with TRBJ2-3, with TRBD2 identical over 7 bases. V was clipped by 2 bases and J by 2 bases; unmatched bases: 7. The CDR3 is 15 amino acids. Germline V lookup: CDR1 SQVTM, CDR2 ANQGSEA. CDR3 DNA sequence: TGCAGCGTTGAAAACCAGCGGGGTTACACAGATACGCAGTATTTT. This gives the protein CSVENQRGYTDTQYF.

The chain links TRBV6-5 to TRBJ2-1, with a tentative D call TRBD1 (6 bases). The CDR3 is 15 amino acids. CDR1 and CDR2 (germline): MNHEY, SVGAGI. V was pared by 2 bases and J by 4 bases, with 12 bases between. The CDR3 DNA reads as TGTGCCAGCAGTTACAGTAAACAGGGATACAATGAGCAGTTCTTC. It codes for CASSYSKQGYNEQFF.

The chain employs TRBV7-2 and TRBJ2-3, with 8 positions matching TRBD1. The CDR3 extends over 15 amino acids. Germline trimming cut 5 bases from V and 2 bases from J; bases unmatched to any gene: 6. Germline V gene sequence: CDR1 SGHTA, CDR2 FQGNSA. Here the CDR3 reads CASSLLTGVTDTQYF. CDR3 sequence (DNA): TGTGCCAGCAGCCTGCTGACAGGGGTCACAGATACGCAGTATTTT.

V is TRBV29-1 and J is TRBJ1-1; no firm D call. This CDR3 region has 15 residues. Germline lookup yields CDR1 SQVTM and CDR2 ANQGSEA. V gave up 4 bases and J gave up 4 bases, with 19 bases separating them. The CDR3 loop is CSVVGPGEEGTEAFF. The CDR3 DNA is TGCAGCGTTGTTGGCCCTGGTGAGGAGGGCACTGAAGCTTTCTTT.

The CDR3 sequence: CASSSEISGNTIYF. DNA for the CDR3: TGTGCCAGCAGCTCTGAGATCTCTGGAAACACCATATATTTT. The chain joins TRBV7-6 to TRBJ1-3; no definite D call. Trimming took 4 bases from V and 0 from J, leaving 7 bases between them. The length of the CDR3 is 14 residues. Germline values: CDR1 SGHVS, CDR2 FNYEAQ.

This chain uses TRBV28 with TRBJ2-5; 12 bases line up with TRBD2. Looked up from germline, CDR1 is MDHEN and CDR2 is SYDVKM. CDR3 size: 15 residues. V dropped 3 bases and J dropped 5; count of bases not matched to a gene: 4. CDR3 in amino acids: CASSFRLAGAETQYF. The CDR3 DNA reads TGTGCCAGCAGTTTTAGACTAGCGGGAGCGGAGACCCAGTACTTC.

This chain links TRBV29-1 with TRBJ2-1; perhaps TRBD2 as D (5 bases). This CDR3 contains 13 residues. The germline CDR1 and CDR2 sequences are SQVTM and ANQGSEA. The V and J ends lost 3 bases and 7 bases respectively, with 13 bases between them. CDR3 region: CSVDPLARNEQFF. Here the CDR3 DNA reads TGCAGCGTTGATCCCCTAGCAAGGAATGAGCAGTTCTTC.

V usage is TRBV18 and J usage is TRBJ2-7; TRBD1 agrees at 12 bases. After removal of 5 bases from V and 2 bases from J, the junction contained 1 base not matched to a gene. CDR3 length equals 14 residues. Per germline, CDR1 KGHSH and CDR2 LQKENI. The chain's CDR3 is CASSGTGGTYEQYF. CDR3 DNA: TGTGCCAGCTCAGGGACAGGGGGCACCTACGAGCAGTACTTC.

The chain has TRBV5-5 and TRBJ1-2, with 7 bases identical to TRBD1. The V segment lost 4 bases and the J segment 5 bases; nucleotides outside the gene matches: 5. Germline CDR1 SGHKS, CDR2 YYEKEE (reference sequence). The CDR3 loop spans 13 amino acids. The CDR3 reads CASSLGTVYGYTF. CDR3 in DNA: TGTGCCAGCAGCCTCGGGACAGTTTATGGCTACACCTTC.

The genes are TRBV4-3 and TRBJ1-6, with 7 bases that match TRBD1. V dropped 5 bases and J dropped 7; count of bases not matched to a gene: 8. CDR3 length: 15 residues. The germline V gene has CDR1 LGHNA and CDR2 YSLEER. The CDR3, as DNA: TGCGCCAGCAGCTCAGGGGACAGAGCCAATTCACCCCTCCACTTT. Protein: CASSSGDRANSPLHF.

The rearrangement links TRBV5-1 to TRBJ1-2, with a weak D call TRBD1 (6 bases). With 5 bases removed from V and 6 bases from J, the gap between germline ends came to 14 bases. Germline CDR1 SGHRS, CDR2 YFSETQ. CDR3 size: 13 residues. The CDR3 is CASRAGRGDGYTF. The CDR3 DNA is TGCGCCAGCAGGGCTGGCAGGGGCGATGGCTACACCTTC.

This clone was counted once. This chain joins TRBV7-9 and TRBJ1-1, with no clear D. The CDR3 is 14 amino acids. Trimming removed 2 bases at V and 2 bases at J, with 9 bases between. Germline V gene sequence: CDR1 SEHNR, CDR2 FQNEAQ (reference sequence). CDR3 loop: CASSLPPGNTEAFF. CDR3 DNA sequence: TGTGCCAGCAGCTTACCCCCCGGTAACACTGAAGCTTTCTTT.

This clone was picked up one time. The V gene is TRBV7-2, the J gene TRBJ2-3, with 11 bases lining up with TRBD2. This CDR3 spans 18 amino acids. Germline V gives CDR1 SGHTA, CDR2 FQGNSA. J was trimmed by 5 bases and V by 5 bases; bases with no gene match: 15. CDR3 sequence (DNA): TGTGCCAGCAGCCTGCTACTTTTTCGACTAGCGGGATTAGATACGCAGTATTTT. Translating gives CASSLLLFRLAGLDTQYF.

V and J are TRBV11-2 and TRBJ2-1; D possibly corresponds to TRBD2 (6 bases). Germline values: CDR1 SGHAT, CDR2 FQNNGV. The CDR3 is 16 residues long. V was cut by 5 bases and J by 1 base, with 15 bases left in between. The CDR3: CASSQTRQESYNEQFF. CDR3 nucleotides: TGTGCCAGCAGCCAGACTAGGCAGGAATCCTACAATGAGCAGTTCTTC. The whole variable domain, filled in from reference TRBV11-2 and TRBJ2-1, reads EAGVAQSPRYKIIEKRQSVAFWCNPISGHATLYWYQQILGQGPKLLIQFQNNGVVDDSQLPKDRFSAERLKGVDSTLKIQPAKLEDSAVYLCASSQTRQESYNEQFFGPGTRLTVL.

This chain uses TRBV29-1 with TRBJ2-1; 8 bases are a match to TRBD2. The CDR3 has 14 residues. J gave up 7 bases and V 7 bases, and 12 bases lay outside the gene matches. In germline, CDR1 is SQVTM, CDR2 ANQGSEA. Here the CDR3 DNA reads TGCAGCGGCCAAACTAGCGGCAGTGAGAATGAGCAGTTCTTC. Protein product: CSGQTSGSENEQFF.

This sequence joins TRBV27 and TRBJ2-2; 10 nucleotides align to TRBD2. The CDR3 runs to 19 residues. The germline V gene encodes CDR1 MNHEY and CDR2 SMNVEV (reference sequence). Trimming cost V 1 base and J 3 bases; bases outside gene matches: 11. CDR3 in amino acids: CASSLYSFLAGVDTGELFF. The CDR3 bases are TGTGCCAGCAGTTTATATTCGTTCCTAGCGGGAGTAGACACCGGGGAGCTGTTTTTT.